This T cell receptor beta chain was retrieved from a study of T cell changes during pregnancy in multiple sclerosis. After removal of 4 bases from V and 11 bases from J, the junction contained 13 bases not matched to a gene. This CDR3 region has 15 residues. Germline V lookup: CDR1 LNHDA, CDR2 SQIVND (reference sequence). Some clones are missing from TCRdb's copy, which holds only in-frame ones; the method was immunoSEQ multiplex PCR. Of under 95,000 clones in the sample, 94% were seen once. This rearrangement joins TRBV19 to TRBJ1-1, with 10 positions matching TRBD1. The TCR originated in a female donor in good health, enrolled as a control in a pregnancy study. Specimen: peripheral blood, collected in the second trimester of pregnancy. The CDR3 region has the DNA TGTGCCAGTAGTAAGACAGGGGGCAAATTCGTCTCCGCTTTCTTT. Residues: CASSKTGGKFVSAFF.